The 32 T cell receptor beta chains listed next were all sequenced from one sample in a study of CD8 T cells in Susac syndrome. With random hexamers, roughly 0.5 to 1 ug RNA was reverse transcribed. Using its own MiXCR run on the immunoSEQ multiplex PCR reads, TCRdb lists one record per CDR3 protein. The sample consists of roughly 100,000 distinct CDR3 sequences, about 96% of them appearing once. The sequenced sample consisted of CD8+ T cells from PBMCs. These receptors were taken from a human donor with Susac syndrome.

The rearrangement links TRBV5-1 to TRBJ2-3, with 8 nucleotides matching TRBD2. The V segment lost 0 bases and the J segment 6 bases; nucleotides outside the gene matches: 9. Germline V CDR1 and CDR2: SGHRS, YFSETQ. The CDR3 has 16 amino acids. CDR3 loop: CASSLAGGGTSDTQYF. The CDR3 coding sequence is TGCGCCAGCAGCTTGGCTGGCGGGGGGACATCGGATACGCAGTATTTT.

CDR3 residues: CSARDRGGSASPLHF. Here the CDR3 DNA reads TGCAGTGCTAGAGATAGGGGAGGCTCGGCCTCACCCCTCCACTTT. The chain recombines TRBV20-1 with TRBJ1-6; tentatively, D is TRBD1 (5 bases). With 0 bases removed from V and 10 bases from J, the gap between germline ends came to 16 bases. CDR1 is DFQATT, CDR2 SNEGSKA, per germline (reference sequence). The CDR3 consists of 15 residues.

V and J are TRBV29-1 and TRBJ1-1; D is possibly TRBD1 (5 bases). The V end was cut by 5 bases, the J end by 1 base, with 8 bases between. The CDR3 runs 12 residues. CDR1 is SQVTM and CDR2 is ANQGSEA in the germline V gene. The CDR3 region is CSVFGGNTEAFF. CDR3 nucleotide sequence: TGCAGCGTTTTTGGGGGGAACACTGAAGCTTTCTTT.

The chain employs TRBV29-1 and TRBJ1-2; 9 nucleotides line up with TRBD1. The V and J ends lost 3 bases and 7 bases, in that order; junction bases with no gene match: 12. The germline V gene encodes CDR1 SQVTM and CDR2 ANQGSEA. This CDR3 region has 15 residues. CDR3 protein: CSVDLLPGQGSGYTF. The CDR3 nucleotides are TGCAGCGTTGATCTACTACCGGGACAGGGAAGTGGCTACACCTTC.

The V call is TRBV30, the J call TRBJ1-4; no reliable D call. The CDR3 loop spans 14 amino acids. From germline, CDR1 is GTSNPN and CDR2 SVGIG (reference sequence). V was pared by 2 bases and J by 1 base, with 8 bases between. The CDR3 sequence is CAWSTARTNEKLFF. DNA for the CDR3: TGTGCCTGGAGTACTGCTAGAACTAATGAAAAACTGTTTTTT.

J is TRBJ2-7 and V is TRBV29-1; TRBD2 might be the D (7 bases). CDR1 SQVTM and CDR2 ANQGSEA come from the germline V gene. The CDR3 consists of 13 residues. V lost 1 base and J lost 2, with 9 bases in between. The CDR3 loop reads CSVEGEGAYEQYF. As DNA, the CDR3 is TGCAGCGTTGAAGGGGAGGGGGCCTACGAGCAGTACTTC.

The chain couples TRBV15 to TRBJ1-4; D is unclear. CDR3 length: 16 residues. Trimming cost V 0 bases and J 5 bases, with 13 bases left between them. CDR1 and CDR2 from the germline V gene are LNHNV and YYDKDF (reference sequence). In DNA, the CDR3 is TGTGCCACCAGCAGAGAGGGGAGGACTTCAAATGAAAAACTGTTTTTT. Translation: CATSREGRTSNEKLFF. Combining the CDR3 with reference TRBV15 and TRBJ1-4 gives the whole variable domain DAMVIQNPRYQVTQFGKPVTLSCSQTLNHNVMYWYQQKSSQAPKLLFHYYDKDFNNEADTPDNFQSRRPNTSFCFLDIRSPGLGDTAMYLCATSREGRTSNEKLFFGSGTQLSVL.

The chain has TRBV7-2 and TRBJ1-5; no definite D call. The CDR3 is 16 amino acids. The germline gives CDR1 SGHTA, CDR2 FQGNSA. V was cut by 4 bases and J by 9 bases, with 22 bases left in between. The CDR3 region is CASSSGGRTTHGPQHF. The CDR3 DNA reads as TGTGCCAGCAGCTCTGGAGGCAGGACTACTCATGGGCCCCAGCATTTT.

J is TRBJ2-3 and V is TRBV30; possible D gene TRBD1, 6 bases. The CDR3 contains 13 residues. The germline V gene has CDR1 GTSNPN and CDR2 SVGIG (reference sequence). The V end lost 5 bases, the J end lost 6 bases, and 15 bases lay between the germline ends. The DNA of the CDR3 is TGTGCCTGGGGAGTAGGGGGTGGTGATACGCAGTATTTT. Its translation: CAWGVGGGDTQYF.

The chain couples TRBV30 to TRBJ1-4; no clear D gene. The CDR3 extends over 14 amino acids. CDR1 GTSNPN and CDR2 SVGIG come from the germline V gene (reference sequence). Trimming stripped 0 bases from V and 6 bases from J, with 11 bases between. CDR3 DNA: TGTGCCTGGAGTGTATGGGATGGGGATGAAAAACTGTTTTTT. It is translated as CAWSVWDGDEKLFF.

The chain links TRBV7-6 to TRBJ2-5; D may be TRBD2 (6 bases). Per germline, CDR1 SGHVS and CDR2 FNYEAQ. Trimming took 1 base from V and 5 from J, leaving 20 bases between them. This CDR3 region has 17 residues. CDR3 amino acids: CASSLDVRAGSGETQYF. CDR3 nucleotides: TGTGCCAGCAGCTTAGATGTTCGCGCGGGGAGTGGGGAGACCCAGTACTTC.

The rearrangement uses TRBV7-9 and TRBJ2-2; D remains ambiguous. The CDR3 loop spans 13 amino acids. The ends were cut back, 1 base at V and 7 bases at J, with 7 bases in the middle. Germline values: CDR1 SEHNR, CDR2 FQNEAQ (reference sequence). The CDR3 DNA sequence: TGTGCCAGCAGCTTAGTTGGAAACGGGGAGCTGTTTTTT. As protein: CASSLVGNGELFF.

This clonotype showed up just a few times. The chain carries TRBV20-1 and TRBJ1-6; D is undetermined. Germline V lookup: CDR1 DFQATT, CDR2 SNEGSKA (reference sequence). CDR3 length equals 15 residues. Trimming removed 2 bases from V and 10 bases from J, with 18 bases in between. The CDR3 sequence is CSARYRQSGISPLHF. The DNA for the CDR3 is TGCAGTGCTAGATATCGGCAAAGCGGAATCTCACCCCTCCACTTT.

The chain recombines TRBV10-3 with TRBJ1-2; D is uncertain. Trimming stripped 2 bases from V and 1 base from J, with 5 bases between. There are 13 residues in the CDR3. The germline V gene has CDR1 ENHRY and CDR2 SYGVKD. The CDR3 DNA reads TGTGCCATCAGTGAGACAGTTAACTATGGCTACACCTTC. Translation gives CAISETVNYGYTF.

The CDR3 coding sequence is TGTGCCAGCAGTGCAGACAGGGCTGGGGAGACCCAGTACTTC. Protein: CASSADRAGETQYF. The chain uses TRBV28 and TRBJ2-5; 7 bases align to TRBD1. The CDR3 spans 14 residues. Trimming took 5 bases from V and 5 from J; bases not matched to a gene: 8. Germline-derived CDR1 and CDR2 are MDHEN and SYDVKM.

The chain links TRBV20-1 to TRBJ1-2; D unclear. The V and J ends lost 3 bases and 8 bases respectively, with 19 bases between them. Germline assignment: CDR1 DFQATT and CDR2 SNEGSKA (reference sequence). The CDR3 is made up of 14 amino acids. CDR3 loop: CSASPRSSISGYTF. The DNA of the CDR3 is TGCAGTGCTAGCCCGAGGTCCTCTATTTCGGGCTACACCTTC.

The rearrangement uses TRBV15 and TRBJ1-4; TRBD1 agrees at 8 bases. The CDR3 extends over 14 amino acids. CDR1 and CDR2 from the germline V gene are LNHNV and YYDKDF (reference sequence). V was pared by 6 bases and J by 5 bases, with 5 bases of the junction left unmatched. The CDR3 bases are TGTGCCACCAGTAGGACAGGGTGGAATGAAAAACTGTTTTTT. This encodes CATSRTGWNEKLFF.

V is TRBV2 and J is TRBJ2-2, with D possibly being TRBD1 (6 bases). The germline V and J ends were trimmed by 2 bases and 3 bases, with 10 bases remaining between them. Germline V lookup: CDR1 SNHLY, CDR2 FYNNEI. The CDR3 has 15 residues. CDR3 residues: CASSEQGLDTGELFF. The CDR3 DNA follows: TGTGCCAGCAGTGAACAGGGGCTGGACACCGGGGAGCTGTTTTTT. Looking up the rest from reference TRBV2 and TRBJ2-2 gives the full variable domain: EPEVTQTPSHQVTQMGQEVILRCVPISNHLYFYWYRQILGQKVEFLVSFYNNEISEKSEIFDDQFSVERPDGSNFTLKIRSTKLEDSAMYFCASSEQGLDTGELFFGEGSRLTVL.

This chain links TRBV18 with TRBJ2-2; TRBD1 matches at 7 bases. The germline V gene has CDR1 KGHSH and CDR2 LQKENI. Trimming cost V 6 bases and J 0 bases; bases outside gene matches: 7. The CDR3 sequence is 16 residues long. Here the CDR3 DNA reads TGTGCCAGCTCCCTGGGACAGCCAGCGAACACCGGGGAGCTGTTTTTT. This gives the protein CASSLGQPANTGELFF.

This chain uses TRBV5-1 with TRBJ1-1; 7 bases agree with TRBD1. Germline CDR1 SGHRS, CDR2 YFSETQ. The CDR3 has 13 residues. Trimming removed 4 bases from V and 8 bases from J; junction bases left unmatched: 8. The CDR3 region is CASSDRTGREAFF. The CDR3 DNA sequence: TGCGCCAGCAGCGATAGGACAGGCCGGGAAGCTTTCTTT.

The V call is TRBV9, the J call TRBJ2-7, with TRBD1 identical over 7 bases. The CDR3 loop spans 14 amino acids. J lost 3 bases, V lost 0 bases, and 3 bases had no gene match. Germline V gene data show CDR1 as SGDLS and CDR2 as YYNGEE. The CDR3 reads CASSVEGANYEQYF. As DNA, the CDR3 is TGTGCCAGCAGCGTAGAGGGGGCCAACTACGAGCAGTACTTC.

The chain couples TRBV5-6 to TRBJ1-1, with TRBD1 matching over 9 bases. With V trimmed by 4 bases and J by 1 base, 5 bases remained unmatched. The V gene's germline CDR1 is SGHDT and CDR2 YYEEEE. The CDR3 contains 15 residues. The CDR3 DNA is TGTGCCAGCAGCCGAACAGGGGGCCGGAACACTGAAGCTTTCTTT. It specifies CASSRTGGRNTEAFF.

The chain is built from TRBV7-9 and TRBJ2-1; 12 nucleotides agree with TRBD2. CDR1 is SEHNR, CDR2 FQNEAQ, per germline (reference sequence). Germline trimming cut 1 base from V and 8 bases from J; bases unmatched to any gene: 3. The CDR3 has 15 amino acids. The CDR3 here is CASSLGTSGIDEQFF. The CDR3 DNA reads as TGTGCCAGCAGCTTAGGGACTAGCGGGATCGATGAGCAGTTCTTC.

This clonotype was detected only once. The chain combines TRBV4-3 with TRBJ2-3; 8 bases align to TRBD1. The CDR3 extends over 18 amino acids. Trimming removed 1 base from V and 5 bases from J; junction bases left unmatched: 14. The V gene's germline CDR1 is LGHNA and CDR2 YSLEER. CDR3 bases: TGCGCCAGCAGCCAAGGGTTCTCGACAGGGGCGTGGGGAGATACGCAGTATTTT. It translates to CASSQGFSTGAWGDTQYF.

V gene TRBV20-1 combines with J gene TRBJ2-7; D call uncertain. The CDR3 has 14 amino acids. Trimming took 3 bases from V and 3 from J, leaving 15 bases between them. Germline CDR1 DFQATT, CDR2 SNEGSKA (reference sequence). CDR3 coding DNA: TGCAGTGCTAGGCCTCGGGCCGTCAACTACGAGCAGTACTTC. The encoded protein is CSARPRAVNYEQYF.

The chain recombines TRBV7-8 with TRBJ2-7; the D gene is possibly TRBD1 (6 bases). This CDR3 is built from 14 residues. The V end lost 5 bases, the J end lost 4 bases, and 15 bases lay between the germline ends. In germline, CDR1 is SGHVS, CDR2 FQNEAQ. The DNA of the CDR3 is TGTGCCAGCAGCCCCACCTGGGACATTTACGAGCAGTACTTC. As protein: CASSPTWDIYEQYF.

This chain joins TRBV20-1 and TRBJ1-5; D call uncertain. The CDR3 contains 12 residues. Between the trimmed V and J ends, which lost 6 bases and 2 bases, there was a span of 8 bases. Germline CDR1 is DFQATT and CDR2 is SNEGSKA (reference sequence). This CDR3 is CSAIWGNQPQHF. The CDR3 DNA reads TGCAGTGCCATATGGGGCAATCAGCCCCAGCATTTT.

The V call is TRBV5-6, the J call TRBJ2-3, with TRBD2 matching over 13 bases. Unmatched junction bases numbered 5, after V lost 4 bases and J lost 0 bases. The germline V gene has CDR1 SGHDT and CDR2 YYEEEE. The CDR3 consists of 17 residues. The CDR3 here is CASSTGTSGASTDTQYF. The CDR3 DNA is TGTGCCAGCAGCACAGGGACTAGCGGGGCGAGCACAGATACGCAGTATTTT. The full variable domain, its missing parts supplied by reference TRBV5-6 and TRBJ2-3, is DAGVTQSPTHLIKTRGQQVTLRCSPKSGHDTVSWYQQALGQGPQFIFQYYEEEERQRGNFPDRFSGHQFPNYSSELNVNALLLGDSALYLCASSTGTSGASTDTQYFGPGTRLTVL.

The chain has TRBV15 and TRBJ1-6, with D hard to call. Germline values: CDR1 LNHNV, CDR2 YYDKDF (reference sequence). The length of the CDR3 is 17 residues. V lost 0 bases and J 0 bases, leaving 9 bases between the germline ends. CDR3 residues: CATSRERSNSYNSPLHF. The CDR3 nucleotides are TGTGCCACCAGCAGAGAGAGATCCAACTCCTATAATTCACCCCTCCACTTT.

This clonotype was seen a single time. This sequence joins TRBV20-1 and TRBJ1-2; no clear D. The germline V and J ends were trimmed by 3 bases and 7 bases, with 9 bases remaining between them. Per germline, CDR1 DFQATT and CDR2 SNEGSKA (reference sequence). The CDR3 totals 11 residues. This CDR3 reads CSASGNPGYTF. For the CDR3, the DNA is TGCAGTGCTAGTGGCAACCCTGGCTACACCTTC.

The rearrangement links TRBV9 to TRBJ1-2, with TRBD1 matching 7 bases. Trimming cost V 3 bases and J 4 bases; bases outside gene matches: 3. The CDR3 consists of 13 residues. Germline V gene data show CDR1 as SGDLS and CDR2 as YYNGEE. The CDR3 coding sequence is TGTGCCAGCAGCGGAGGGACAGTCTATGGCTACACCTTC. Protein: CASSGGTVYGYTF.

J is TRBJ1-6 and V is TRBV6-1; D ambiguous. The CDR3 is 15 residues long. CDR1 and CDR2 from the germline V gene are MNHNS and SASEGT. Trimming removed 1 base from V and 6 bases from J, with 10 bases in between. The CDR3 loop reads CASSEGGFRNSPLHF. The CDR3 region has the DNA TGTGCCAGCAGTGAAGGGGGATTTCGTAATTCACCCCTCCACTTT.